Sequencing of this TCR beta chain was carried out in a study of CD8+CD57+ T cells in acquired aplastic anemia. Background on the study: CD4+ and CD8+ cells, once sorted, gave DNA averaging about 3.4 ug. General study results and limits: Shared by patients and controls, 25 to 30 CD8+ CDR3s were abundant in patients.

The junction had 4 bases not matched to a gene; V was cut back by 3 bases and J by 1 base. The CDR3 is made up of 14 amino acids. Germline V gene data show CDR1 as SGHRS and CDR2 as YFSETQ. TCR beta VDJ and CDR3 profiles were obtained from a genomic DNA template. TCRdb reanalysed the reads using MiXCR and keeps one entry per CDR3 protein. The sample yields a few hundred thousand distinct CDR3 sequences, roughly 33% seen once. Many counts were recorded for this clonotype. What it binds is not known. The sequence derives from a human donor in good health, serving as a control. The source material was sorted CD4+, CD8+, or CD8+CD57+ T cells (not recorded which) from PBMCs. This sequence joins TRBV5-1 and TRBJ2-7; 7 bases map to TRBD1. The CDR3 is CASSSGQVSYEQYF. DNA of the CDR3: TGCGCCAGCAGCTCCGGACAGGTTTCCTACGAGCAGTACTTC.